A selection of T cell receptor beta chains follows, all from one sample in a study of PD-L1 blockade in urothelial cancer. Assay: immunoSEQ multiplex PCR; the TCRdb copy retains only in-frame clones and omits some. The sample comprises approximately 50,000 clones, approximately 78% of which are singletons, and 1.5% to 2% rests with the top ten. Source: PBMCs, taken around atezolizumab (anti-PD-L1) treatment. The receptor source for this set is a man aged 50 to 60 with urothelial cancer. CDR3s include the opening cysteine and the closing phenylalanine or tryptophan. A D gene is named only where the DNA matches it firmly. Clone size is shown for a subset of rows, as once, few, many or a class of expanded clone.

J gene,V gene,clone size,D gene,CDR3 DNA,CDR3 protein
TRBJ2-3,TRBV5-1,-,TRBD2,TGCGCCAGCAGCTTGGTACTAGCGGGGAACACAGATACGCAGTATTTT,CASSLVLAGNTDTQYF
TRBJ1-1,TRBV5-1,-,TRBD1,TGCGCCAGCCACCAGGGGGGCAGCACTGAAGCTTTCTTT,CASHQGGSTEAFF
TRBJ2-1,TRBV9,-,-,TGTGCCAGCAGCGCAACCGCCGGGACAAGAAATGAGCAGTTCTTC,CASSATAGTRNEQFF
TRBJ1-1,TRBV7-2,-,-,TGTGCCAGCAGCTCTCAAGCGAGGAACACTGAAGCTTTCTTT,CASSSQARNTEAFF
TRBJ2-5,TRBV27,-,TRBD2,TGTGCCAGCAGGGGGGGGTCAGAGACCCAGTACTTC,CASRGGSETQYF
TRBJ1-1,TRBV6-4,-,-,TGTGCCAGCAGTGAGTCCCAACAGGATAACACTGAAGCTTTCTTT,CASSESQQDNTEAFF
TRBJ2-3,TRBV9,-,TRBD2,TGTGCCAGCAGCCCTGGGGGGGCTAGCGGGAACCTAGATACGCAGTATTTT,CASSPGGASGNLDTQYF
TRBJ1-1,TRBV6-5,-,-,TGTGCCAGCACCGTTGTGAGGGGGTCGGCCACTGAAGCTTTCTTT,CASTVVRGSATEAFF
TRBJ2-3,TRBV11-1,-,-,TGTGCCAGCAGCTTAGAGCAGGGCGGCACAGATACGCAGTATTTT,CASSLEQGGTDTQYF
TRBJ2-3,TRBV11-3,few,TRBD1,TGTGCCAGCAGCCCCGGGACAGGGTTCCGCACAGATACGCAGTATTTT,CASSPGTGFRTDTQYF
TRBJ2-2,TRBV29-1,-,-,TGCAGCGTTGAAGAGATGAGGAGTACCGGGGAGCTGTTTTTT,CSVEEMRSTGELFF
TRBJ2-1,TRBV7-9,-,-,TGTGCCAGCAGCTTAGTAGGGGCCCACAATGAGCAGTTCTTC,CASSLVGAHNEQFF
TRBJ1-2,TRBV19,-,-,TGTGCCAGTAGGACGGCCCCGGGGGGCTACACCTTC,CASRTAPGGYTF
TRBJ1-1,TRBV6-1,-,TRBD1,TGTGCCATCCTCCCTGGACAGGGGTTGGGAACTGAAGCTTTCTTT,CAILPGQGLGTEAFF
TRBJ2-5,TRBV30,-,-,TGTGCCTGGAGTGTGGCGGATAGGGAGACCCAGTACTTC,CAWSVADRETQYF
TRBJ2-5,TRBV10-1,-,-,TGCGCCAGCAGCCTCCGACAGGGAGGCGCCCAGTACTTC,CASSLRQGGAQYF
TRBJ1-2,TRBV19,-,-,TGTGCCAGTAGTATACCCCGACAGGAGTACTATGGCTACACCTTC,CASSIPRQEYYGYTF
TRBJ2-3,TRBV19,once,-,TGTGCTTCAGGGGGGTTCGGCACAGATACGCAGTATTTT,CASGGFGTDTQYF
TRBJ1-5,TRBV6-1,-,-,TGTGCCAGCATTCTGGGGGGGACGACGGAAGACCAGCATTTT,CASILGGTTEDQHF
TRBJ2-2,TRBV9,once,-,TGTGCCAGCAGCGTGGGGGGATCCACCGGGGAGCTGTTTTTT,CASSVGGSTGELFF
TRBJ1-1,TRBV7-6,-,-,TGTGCCAGCAGCTTAGAAGTCGGGGGGTTGGGCACTGAAGCTTTCTTT,CASSLEVGGLGTEAFF
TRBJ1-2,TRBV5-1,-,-,TGCGCCAGCAGCTATGGGGAGGTAAACTATGGCTACACCTTC,CASSYGEVNYGYTF
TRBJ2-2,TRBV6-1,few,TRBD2,TGTGCCAGCAAGGCACTAGCGGGAGCGGAGCTGTTTTTT,CASKALAGAELFF
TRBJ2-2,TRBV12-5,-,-,TGTGCTAGTGGTTTGACTAACACCGGGGAGCTGTTTTTT,CASGLTNTGELFF
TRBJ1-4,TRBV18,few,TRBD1,TGTGCCAGCTCACTACGACAGGGGCGTAATGAAAAACTGTTTTTT,CASSLRQGRNEKLFF
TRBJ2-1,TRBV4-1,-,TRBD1,TGCGCCAGCAGCCACCGGGACAGGGGCCCTAGGGATGAGCAGTTCTTC,CASSHRDRGPRDEQFF
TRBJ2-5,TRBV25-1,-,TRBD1,TGTGCCAGCAGTGGCCCGGGACAGGGGTGGGAGACCCAGTACTTC,CASSGPGQGWETQYF
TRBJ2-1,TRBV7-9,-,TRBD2,TGTGCCAGCAGCTTAGAGTTCTCGTCTAGCGGGAGGAAAGATGAGCAGTTCTTC,CASSLEFSSSGRKDEQFF
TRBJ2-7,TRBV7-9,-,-,TGTGCCAGCAGCCTAACCCGCTACGAGCAGTACTTC,CASSLTRYEQYF
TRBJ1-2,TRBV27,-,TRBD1,TGTGCCAGCAGTCCATCACAGGGGCGCTATGGCTACACCTTC,CASSPSQGRYGYTF
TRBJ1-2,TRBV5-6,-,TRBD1,TGTGCCAGCAGCCGGACAGGGGCCTCTTCTAACTATGGCTACACCTTC,CASSRTGASSNYGYTF
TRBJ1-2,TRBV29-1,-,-,TGCAGCGTTCTGACAGGACTCTATGGCTACACCTTC,CSVLTGLYGYTF
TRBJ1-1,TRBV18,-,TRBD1,TGTGCCAGCTCACCCGACAGGGGGCACACTGAAGCTTTCTTT,CASSPDRGHTEAFF
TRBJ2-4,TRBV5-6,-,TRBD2,TGTGCCAGCCATTTTAGCGGGGGGGCTAAAAACATTCAGTACTTC,CASHFSGGAKNIQYF
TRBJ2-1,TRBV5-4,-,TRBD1,TGTGCCAGCAGCTCCTGGACAGGGGGCGAGATCTACAATGAGCAGTTCTTC,CASSSWTGGEIYNEQFF
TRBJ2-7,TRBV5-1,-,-,TGCGCCAGCAGCTTGGGTGGCACTAGCTACGAGCAGTACTTC,CASSLGGTSYEQYF
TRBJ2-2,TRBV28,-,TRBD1,TGTGCCAGCAGTCTACCTGGACAGGGTACCGGCGGGGAGCTGTTTTTT,CASSLPGQGTGGELFF
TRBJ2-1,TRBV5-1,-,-,TGCGCCAGCAGCTACCAACCGGTCAATGAGCAGTTCTTC,CASSYQPVNEQFF
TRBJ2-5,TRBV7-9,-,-,TGTGCCAGCAGCTTAGGTGTGGGGGCGGTCCAAGAGACCCAGTACTTC,CASSLGVGAVQETQYF
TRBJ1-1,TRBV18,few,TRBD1,TGTGCCAGCTCCCCCGGGACAGTGAACACTGAAGCTTTCTTT,CASSPGTVNTEAFF
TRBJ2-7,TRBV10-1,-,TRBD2,TGCGCCCGTCGGCCCGGGACTAGTAGGTACGAGCAGTACTTC,CARRPGTSRYEQYF
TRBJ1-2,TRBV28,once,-,TGTGCCAGCAGTTCACCGACCCGCCAGGGCTATGGCTACACCTTC,CASSSPTRQGYGYTF
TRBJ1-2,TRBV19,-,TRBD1,TGTGCCAGTAGTATAGACAGGGGGGATAACTATGGCTACACCTTC,CASSIDRGDNYGYTF
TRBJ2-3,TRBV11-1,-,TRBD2,TGTGCCAGCAGCGATAGCGGGGGGCCTGGTACGCAGTATTTT,CASSDSGGPGTQYF
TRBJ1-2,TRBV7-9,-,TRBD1,TGTGCCAGCAGCCCAGGACAGGTATCCTATGGCTACACCTTC,CASSPGQVSYGYTF
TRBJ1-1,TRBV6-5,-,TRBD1,TGTGCCAGCAGTCCCAACAGGGGTGGGAACACTGAAGCTTTCTTT,CASSPNRGGNTEAFF
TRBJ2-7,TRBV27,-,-,TGTGCCAGCAGTTTATCGGTTAGCGCGATCTACGAGCAGTACTTC,CASSLSVSAIYEQYF
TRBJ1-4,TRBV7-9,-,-,TGTGCCACTCGGCTCGAGGTGGGAAAACTGTTTTTT,CATRLEVGKLFF
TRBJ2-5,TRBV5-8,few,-,TGTGCCAGCAGTCTCCCGGGACAGCGGGGGGAGACCCAGTACTTC,CASSLPGQRGETQYF
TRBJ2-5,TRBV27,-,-,TGTGCCAGCAGTCGACGGGGTAGCGAAGAGACCCAGTACTTC,CASSRRGSEETQYF
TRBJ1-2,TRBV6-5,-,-,TGTGCCAGCAGCCCGAGCGGTATCTATGGCTACACCTTC,CASSPSGIYGYTF
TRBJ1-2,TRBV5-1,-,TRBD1,TGCGCCAGCAGCTTGGTCGGACAGGACTATGGCTACACCTTC,CASSLVGQDYGYTF
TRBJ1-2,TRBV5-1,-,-,TGCGCCAGCAGCAAGCTTGGAAGTCCAGGGGTTAACTATGGCTACACCTTC,CASSKLGSPGVNYGYTF
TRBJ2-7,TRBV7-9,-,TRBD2,TGTGCCAGCAGCTCCCCAGCGGGAGGGCCTTACGAGCAGTACTTC,CASSSPAGGPYEQYF
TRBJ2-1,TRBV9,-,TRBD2,TGTGCCAGCAGCGAGCCCTCGGCTAGCGGGGAACACAATGAGCAGTTCTTC,CASSEPSASGEHNEQFF
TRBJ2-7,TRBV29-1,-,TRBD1,TGCAGCGTTGAAGCGGGGACAGGGTCCTACGAGCAGTACTTC,CSVEAGTGSYEQYF
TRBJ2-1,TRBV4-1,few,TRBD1,TGCGCCAGCAGCCAAGGTAGACAGGGGGGTGAGCAGTTCTTC,CASSQGRQGGEQFF
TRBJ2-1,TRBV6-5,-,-,TGTGCCAGCAGTTTTACGAGGGGGGGCAACAATGAGCAGTTCTTC,CASSFTRGGNNEQFF
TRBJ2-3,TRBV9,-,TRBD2,TGTGCCAGCAGCGAGCGGGGGGACGTCCCTCGGGATACGCAGTATTTT,CASSERGDVPRDTQYF